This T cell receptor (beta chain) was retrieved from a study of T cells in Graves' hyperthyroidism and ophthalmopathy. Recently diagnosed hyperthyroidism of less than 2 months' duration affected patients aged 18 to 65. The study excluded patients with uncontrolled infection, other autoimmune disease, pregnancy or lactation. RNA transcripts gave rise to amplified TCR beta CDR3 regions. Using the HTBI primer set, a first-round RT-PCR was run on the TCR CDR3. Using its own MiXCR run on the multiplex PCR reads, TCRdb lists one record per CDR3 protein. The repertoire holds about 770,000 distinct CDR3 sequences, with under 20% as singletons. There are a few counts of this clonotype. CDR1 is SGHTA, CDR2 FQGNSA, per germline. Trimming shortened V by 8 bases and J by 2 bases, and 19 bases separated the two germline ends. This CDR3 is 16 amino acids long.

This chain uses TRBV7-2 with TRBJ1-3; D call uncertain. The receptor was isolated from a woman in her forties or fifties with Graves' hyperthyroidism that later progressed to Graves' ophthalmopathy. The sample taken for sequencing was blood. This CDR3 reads CASVGGAITTGNTIYF. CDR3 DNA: TGTGCCAGCGTAGGAGGAGCGATTACTACTGGAAACACCATATATTTT.